Below, 26 T cell receptor beta chains from the same sample are listed, as sequenced in a study of T cell responses to AZD1222 COVID-19 vaccine. Clones were sequenced by immunoSEQ multiplex PCR, and TCRdb holds only the in-frame ones, with some missing. The profile shows more than 150,000 clones, more than 85% of them singletons. Sequenced here: peripheral blood, sampled 28 days after the second AZD1222 dose. All receptors come from an adult who received the AZD1222 COVID-19 vaccine.

This clone was seen repeatedly, ten times or more. The chain carries TRBV6-1 and TRBJ2-7, with D perhaps being TRBD1 or TRBD2 (5 bases each). Germline V CDR1 and CDR2: MNHNS, SASEGT. Between the trimmed V and J ends, which lost 4 bases and 3 bases, there was a span of 19 bases. CDR3 length equals 16 residues. The CDR3 DNA reads TGTGCCAGCAGTGCGGCGGCTAGTTGGGGGAACTACGAGCAGTACTTC. It is translated as CASSAAASWGNYEQYF.

The rearrangement links TRBV15 to TRBJ1-2; weak D call: TRBD1 (5 bases). This CDR3 region has 14 residues. Trimming cost V 1 base and J 6 bases, with 12 bases left between them. CDR1 and CDR2 (germline): LNHNV, YYDKDF (reference sequence). Here the CDR3 DNA reads TGTGCCACCAGCAGAGGATACGGAGGGGATGGCTACACCTTC. This gives the protein CATSRGYGGDGYTF.

The rearrangement links TRBV28 to TRBJ2-1; 12 bases are shared with TRBD2. V was clipped by 3 bases and J by 0 bases; unmatched bases: 9. Germline V gene data show CDR1 as MDHEN and CDR2 as SYDVKM. This CDR3 spans 19 amino acids. The CDR3 spells CASSFLRLAGVRSYNEQFF. For the CDR3, the DNA is TGTGCCAGCAGTTTTCTTAGACTAGCGGGAGTGCGCTCCTACAATGAGCAGTTCTTC.

This sequence joins TRBV6-2 or TRBV6-3 and TRBJ2-7; 7 bases agree with TRBD1. CDR1 and CDR2 from the germline V gene are MNHEY and SVGEGT. The CDR3 extends over 15 amino acids. V trimming: 2 bases; J trimming: 4 bases; junction bases outside the gene matches: 8. The CDR3 DNA reads TGTGCCAGCAGTTACCACGGGACAGCACTTTACGAGCAGTACTTC. It encodes CASSYHGTALYEQYF.

This chain links TRBV11-3 with TRBJ2-7; D possibly corresponds to TRBD1 (6 bases). The CDR3 spans 14 residues. The ends were cut back, 3 bases at V and 6 bases at J, with 15 bases in the middle. Germline V gene lookup returns CDR1 SGHNT and CDR2 YENEEA. The CDR3 region is CASSFLGAVREQYF. In nucleotides, the CDR3 is TGTGCCAGCAGCTTCCTGGGGGCGGTTCGCGAGCAGTACTTC.

The rearrangement uses TRBV18 and TRBJ1-4, with 10 bases aligning to TRBD1. Per the germline V gene, CDR1 is KGHSH and CDR2 is LQKENI. With V trimmed by 6 bases and J by 8 bases, 6 bases remained unmatched. There are 14 residues in the CDR3. This CDR3 is CASSPGTGVEKLFF. The CDR3 DNA reads TGTGCCAGCTCTCCCGGGACAGGGGTAGAAAAACTGTTTTTT.

The rearrangement links TRBV21-1 to TRBJ1-1. TRBV21-1 constitutes a pseudogene. The length of the CDR3 is 20 residues. The CDR3 reads CASTHPKRGYGDQMNTEAFF. The CDR3 bases are TGTGCCAGCACCCATCCCAAACGGGGGTACGGGGACCAAATGAACACTGAAGCTTTCTTT.

The chain couples TRBV18 to TRBJ2-7; D is ambiguous. Germline V lookup: CDR1 KGHSH, CDR2 LQKENI. The V and J ends lost 2 bases and 5 bases respectively, with 10 bases between them. This CDR3 region has 13 residues. CDR3 sequence: CASSPVTPDEQYF. DNA of the CDR3: TGTGCCAGCTCACCAGTGACTCCGGACGAGCAGTACTTC. Variable domain in full (rest from reference TRBV18 and TRBJ2-7): NAGVMQNPRHLVRRRGQEARLRCSPMKGHSHVYWYRQLPEEGLKFMVYLQKENIIDESGMPKERFSAEFPKEGPSILRIQQVVRGDSAAYFCASSPVTPDEQYFGPGTRLTVT.

The genes are TRBV28 and TRBJ1-2; D call uncertain. The CDR3 contains 12 residues. Trimming stripped 4 bases from V and 7 bases from J, with 10 bases between. Looked up from germline, CDR1 is MDHEN and CDR2 is SYDVKM. The CDR3 spells CASSSLPTGYTF. The CDR3 nucleotides read TGTGCCAGCAGTTCCCTCCCGACTGGCTACACCTTC.

This clone was seen only once. This chain uses TRBV15 with TRBJ2-3; 10 nucleotides align to TRBD1. The CDR3 extends over 19 amino acids. The junction had 18 bases not matched to a gene; V was cut back by 4 bases and J by 5 bases. The germline CDR1 and CDR2 sequences are LNHNV and YYDKDF (reference sequence). In nucleotides, the CDR3 is TGTGCCACCAGCACGCCGCGACAGGGGGCCTATGACCCCGGAGATACGCAGTATTTT. Amino acid sequence: CATSTPRQGAYDPGDTQYF.

The chain links TRBV11-1 to TRBJ2-7; D gene ambiguous. Germline assignment: CDR1 SGHAT and CDR2 FQDESV (reference sequence). The CDR3 is 12 residues long. Between the trimmed V and J ends, which lost 5 bases and 3 bases, there was a span of 8 bases. The CDR3: CASSRGVYEQYF. The CDR3 nucleotides are TGTGCCAGCAGCCGTGGGGTCTACGAGCAGTACTTC.

The chain has TRBV3-1 (or the pseudogene TRBV3-2) and TRBJ2-1; 11 positions match TRBD2. The CDR3 consists of 15 residues. Germline loops: CDR1 LGHDT, CDR2 YNNKEL (reference sequence). The junction had 5 bases not matched to a gene; V was cut back by 4 bases and J by 6 bases. As DNA, the CDR3 is TGTGCCAGCAGCCGAACTAGCGGGAGATCCAATGAGCAGTTCTTC. Its translation: CASSRTSGRSNEQFF.

CDR3: CASSLLSGSGGNEQFF. In DNA form, the CDR3 reads TGTGCCAGCAGCTTACTTAGCGGGAGCGGAGGGAATGAGCAGTTCTTC. This chain uses TRBV7-3 with TRBJ2-1, with TRBD2 matching 9 bases. The CDR3 contains 16 residues. V shed 2 bases, J shed 7 bases, and the junction held 9 bases outside the gene matches. Per the germline V gene, CDR1 is SGHTA and CDR2 is FQGTGA.

The chain recombines TRBV3-1 (or the pseudogene TRBV3-2) with TRBJ2-2; 7 bases match TRBD2. This CDR3 spans 13 amino acids. Germline V gene sequence: CDR1 LGHDT, CDR2 YNNKEL (reference sequence). V was clipped by 10 bases and J by 1 base; unmatched bases: 3. CDR3 region: CAISGGNTGELFF. For the CDR3, the DNA is TGTGCCATCTCGGGGGGGAACACCGGGGAGCTGTTTTTT.

The genes are TRBV5-5 and TRBJ2-7; 11 bases agree with TRBD1. This CDR3 is built from 15 residues. With V trimmed by 3 bases and J by 3 bases, 5 bases remained unmatched. Germline loops: CDR1 SGHKS, CDR2 YYEKEE (reference sequence). The CDR3 bases are TGTGCCAGCAGCTCGGCAGGGACAGGGGGCTACGAGCAGTACTTC. Its translation is CASSSAGTGGYEQYF.

The chain couples TRBV2 to TRBJ2-7; 9 bases map to TRBD1. Unmatched junction bases numbered 4, after V lost 7 bases and J lost 0 bases. Germline CDR1 SNHLY, CDR2 FYNNEI. The CDR3 is 14 residues long. The CDR3 here is CASKGQGSSYEQYF. The CDR3 DNA sequence: TGTGCCAGCAAGGGACAGGGTAGCTCCTACGAGCAGTACTTC.

This chain connects TRBV12-3 or TRBV12-4 to TRBJ1-1; D gene unclear. The V end was cut by 7 bases, the J end by 1 base, with 7 bases between. This CDR3 is 12 amino acids long. CDR3 bases: TGTGCCAGCAACGGCCCGAACACTGAAGCTTTCTTT. This encodes CASNGPNTEAFF.

The DNA for the CDR3 is TGTGCCAGCAGCTTAGTGGCACCTTACGATGGCTACACCTTC. It translates to CASSLVAPYDGYTF. This chain uses TRBV11-2 with TRBJ1-2; D gene uncertain. The CDR3 has 14 amino acids. Germline V gives CDR1 SGHAT, CDR2 FQNNGV. With 1 base removed from V and 6 bases from J, the gap between germline ends came to 12 bases.

This clone was detected only once. The chain's CDR3 is CASSVGEGREPLHF. In DNA, the CDR3 is TGTGCCAGCAGCGTAGGAGAGGGAAGGGAACCCCTCCACTTT. The chain is built from TRBV9 and TRBJ1-6; unclear D gene. The CDR3 has 14 amino acids. V lost 0 bases and J lost 12, with 13 bases in between. CDR1 and CDR2 from the germline V gene are SGDLS and YYNGEE.

The J gene is TRBJ2-7, the V gene TRBV24-1; D is uncertain. CDR3 length equals 12 residues. CDR1 is KGHDR and CDR2 is SFDVKD in the germline V gene. The V end lost 10 bases, the J end lost 4 bases, and 13 bases lay between the germline ends. This CDR3 reads CATTQIQYEQYF. CDR3 nucleotides: TGTGCCACTACGCAGATACAGTACGAGCAGTACTTC.

This chain uses TRBV6-5 with TRBJ2-1; D is tentatively TRBD1 or TRBD2 (5 bases each). The CDR3 totals 12 residues. Germline assignment: CDR1 MNHEY and CDR2 SVGAGI. Trimming shortened V by 10 bases and J by 4 bases, and 11 bases separated the two germline ends. CDR3 nucleotide sequence: TGTGCCACGGGGCTAGGGTACAATGAGCAGTTCTTC. Its protein is CATGLGYNEQFF.

This clone appeared once. CDR3 protein: CASSDHGLARPYEQYF. The CDR3 coding sequence is TGCGCCAGCAGTGACCACGGACTAGCGAGACCCTACGAGCAGTACTTC. The chain combines TRBV10-2 with TRBJ2-7; 9 bases fit TRBD2. The CDR3 totals 16 residues. Per germline, CDR1 WSHSY and CDR2 SAAADI. V lost 3 bases to trimming and J lost 2 bases; unmatched junction nucleotides: 8.

V gene TRBV27 combines with J gene TRBJ2-7; tentatively, D is TRBD1 (6 bases). The CDR3 length is 15 residues. CDR1 and CDR2 from the germline V gene are MNHEY and SMNVEV (reference sequence). Trimming cost V 6 bases and J 6 bases, with 21 bases left between them. CDR3 in DNA: TGTGCCAGCAGCTGGGGGACATTAACTGACTCCGAGCAGTACTTC. It is translated as CASSWGTLTDSEQYF.

This chain links TRBV2 with TRBJ2-6; no clear D. The CDR3 has 16 amino acids. V dropped 4 bases and J dropped 0 bases, with 10 bases sitting between them. From germline, CDR1 is SNHLY and CDR2 FYNNEI. The CDR3 DNA reads as TGTGCCAGCAGTGGGACCCGAAACTCTGGGGCCAACGTCCTGACTTTC. Amino acids: CASSGTRNSGANVLTF. The full variable domain, rest sourced from reference TRBV2 and TRBJ2-6, is EPEVTQTPSHQVTQMGQEVILRCVPISNHLYFYWYRQILGQKVEFLVSFYNNEISEKSEIFDDQFSVERPDGSNFTLKIRSTKLEDSAMYFCASSGTRNSGANVLTFGAGSRLTVL.

The rearrangement uses TRBV6-5 and TRBJ1-3; TRBD1 is a possible D gene (6 bases). Looked up from germline, CDR1 is MNHEY and CDR2 is SVGAGI. The length of the CDR3 is 15 residues. V lost 0 bases to trimming and J lost 8 bases, with 14 bases between them. CDR3 in DNA: TGTGCCAGCAGTTACTCGGCAGGGGTACATGACACCATATATTTT. Its translation is CASSYSAGVHDTIYF.

The chain recombines TRBV14 with TRBJ2-7, with a weak D call TRBD2 (6 bases). Germline V CDR1 and CDR2: SGHDN, FVKESK. Trimming left V 8 bases short and J 3 bases short, with 11 bases between. The CDR3 sequence is 12 residues long. As DNA, the CDR3 is TGTGCCAGCGGGAGGTTCCGCTACGAGCAGTACTTC. Amino acid sequence: CASGRFRYEQYF.